The clone carrying this T cell receptor (beta chain) was seen many times. TCRdb redid the calling of the 5' RACE reads with MiXCR, one entry per CDR3 protein. This table holds 190,000 or so distinct CDR3 sequences, roughly 23% found once. The CDR3 is 17 residues long. J lost 6 bases, V lost 0 bases, and 10 bases had no gene match. Germline V gives CDR1 LGHNA, CDR2 YSLEER. This specimen comes from a study of T-cell memory formation after mild COVID-19. Sequencing was carried out using PBMCs or a T cell subset sorted from them (not recorded which). The sequence came from an adult woman who had mild COVID-19 (a few samples of this study predate the infection). Cell type and time point are not known. The chain recombines TRBV4-3 with TRBJ1-5, with 8 positions matching TRBD1. CDR3 bases: TGCGCCAGCAGCCAAGATTATGCAGGGGGCGCGAGTCAGCCCCAGCATTTT. This encodes CASSQDYAGGASQPQHF.